The TCR beta chain described here comes from a study of T cells expressing NK-cell markers. At the level of the study: Beta-chain profiling covered CD3+CD56+NKG2C+, CD3+CD56+NKG2C- and CD3+CD56-NKG2C+ sorted subsets. Within the sequenced cohort of eight donors, seven exhibited HCMV seropositivity and one was seronegative.

TCRdb derives one entry per CDR3 protein from the 5' RACE reads, leaving out DNA. This sample contains some 500,000 distinct CDR3 sequences. Germline CDR1 and CDR2: LNHDA and SQIVND (reference sequence). The CDR3 runs to 14 residues. Concerning this clonotype itself: The target antigen is unknown.

Whole-study results and caveats: NKG2C+ dominant clonotype frequencies in five to seven donors were about 1.0-7.5% of CD8+ T cells.

V is TRBV19 and J is TRBJ1-2. This receptor was identified in a woman in her 50s in good health. Sample: blood T cells: a sorted CD56 or NKG2C T cell subset, CD4+ or CD8+ T cells, or bulk PBMC T cells (not recorded which). The CDR3 sequence is CASSIVGMGYGYTF.